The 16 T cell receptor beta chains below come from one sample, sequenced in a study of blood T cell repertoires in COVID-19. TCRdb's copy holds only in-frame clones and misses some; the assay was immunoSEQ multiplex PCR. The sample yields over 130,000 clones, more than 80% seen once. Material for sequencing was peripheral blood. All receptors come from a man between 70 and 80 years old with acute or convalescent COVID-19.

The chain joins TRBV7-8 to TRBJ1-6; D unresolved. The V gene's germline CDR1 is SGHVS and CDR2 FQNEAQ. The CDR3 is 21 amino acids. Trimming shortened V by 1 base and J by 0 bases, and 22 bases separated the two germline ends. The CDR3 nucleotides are TGTGCCAGCAGCTTAGAGGTGTGGGTCGCCCTCCCGGGCTCCTATAATTCACCCCTCCACTTT. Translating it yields CASSLEVWVALPGSYNSPLHF.

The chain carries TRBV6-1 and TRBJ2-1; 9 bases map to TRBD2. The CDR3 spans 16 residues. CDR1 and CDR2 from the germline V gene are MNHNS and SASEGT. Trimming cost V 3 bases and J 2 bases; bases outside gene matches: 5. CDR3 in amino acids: CASSEGLAGTYNEQFF. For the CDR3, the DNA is TGTGCCAGCAGTGAGGGCCTAGCGGGAACCTACAATGAGCAGTTCTTC.

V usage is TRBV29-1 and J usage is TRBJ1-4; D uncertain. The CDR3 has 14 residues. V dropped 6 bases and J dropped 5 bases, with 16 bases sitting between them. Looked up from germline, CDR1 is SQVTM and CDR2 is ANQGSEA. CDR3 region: CSVTRTEANEKLFF. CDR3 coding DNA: TGCAGCGTCACCCGGACGGAGGCCAATGAAAAACTGTTTTTT.

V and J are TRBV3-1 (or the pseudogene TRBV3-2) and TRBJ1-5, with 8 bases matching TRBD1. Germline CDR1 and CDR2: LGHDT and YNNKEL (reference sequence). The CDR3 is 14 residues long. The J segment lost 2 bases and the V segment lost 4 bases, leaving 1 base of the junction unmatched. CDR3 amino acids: CASSPGQGNQPQHF. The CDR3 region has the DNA TGTGCCAGCAGCCCGGGACAGGGCAATCAGCCCCAGCATTTT.

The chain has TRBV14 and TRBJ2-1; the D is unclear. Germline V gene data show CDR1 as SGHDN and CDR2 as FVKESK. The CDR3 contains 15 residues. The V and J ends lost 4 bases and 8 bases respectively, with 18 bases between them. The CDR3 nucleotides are TGTGCCAGCAGCCCTGCCGGTAACCGTTTCGATGAGCAGTTCTTC. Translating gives CASSPAGNRFDEQFF.

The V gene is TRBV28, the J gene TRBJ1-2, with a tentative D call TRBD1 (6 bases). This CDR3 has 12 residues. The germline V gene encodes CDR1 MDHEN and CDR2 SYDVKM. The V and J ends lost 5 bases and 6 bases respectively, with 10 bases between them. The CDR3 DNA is TGTGCCAGCAGTCTACAGGGTGATGGCTACACCTTC. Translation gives CASSLQGDGYTF.

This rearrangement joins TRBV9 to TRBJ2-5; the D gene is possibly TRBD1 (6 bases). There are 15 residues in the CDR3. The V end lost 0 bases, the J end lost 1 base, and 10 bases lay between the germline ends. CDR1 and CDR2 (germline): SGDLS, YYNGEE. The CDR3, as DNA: TGTGCCAGCAGCGTAGCGGTGGGGGCCCAAGAGACCCAGTACTTC. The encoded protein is CASSVAVGAQETQYF.

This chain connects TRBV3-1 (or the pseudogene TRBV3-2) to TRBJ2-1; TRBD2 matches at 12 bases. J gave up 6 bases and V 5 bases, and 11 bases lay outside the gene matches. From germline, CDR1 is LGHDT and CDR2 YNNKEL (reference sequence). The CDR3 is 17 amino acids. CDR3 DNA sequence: TGTGCCAGCAGCTCCCTTCCACTAGCGGGGGGTGTCAATGAGCAGTTCTTC. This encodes CASSSLPLAGGVNEQFF.

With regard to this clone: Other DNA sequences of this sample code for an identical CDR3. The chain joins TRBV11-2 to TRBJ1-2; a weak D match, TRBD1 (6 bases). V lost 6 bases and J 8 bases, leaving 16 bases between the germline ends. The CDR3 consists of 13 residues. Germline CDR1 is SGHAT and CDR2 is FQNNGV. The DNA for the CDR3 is TGTGCCAGCAGTCCGACGGGGGGCGGAGGCTACACCTTC. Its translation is CASSPTGGGGYTF.

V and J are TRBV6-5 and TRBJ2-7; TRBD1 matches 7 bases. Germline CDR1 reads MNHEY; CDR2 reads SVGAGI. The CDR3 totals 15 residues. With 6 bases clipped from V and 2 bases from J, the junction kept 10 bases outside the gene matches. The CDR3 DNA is TGTGCCAGCAGACCTTCCGGGACAGCCACCTACGAGCAGTACTTC. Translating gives CASRPSGTATYEQYF.

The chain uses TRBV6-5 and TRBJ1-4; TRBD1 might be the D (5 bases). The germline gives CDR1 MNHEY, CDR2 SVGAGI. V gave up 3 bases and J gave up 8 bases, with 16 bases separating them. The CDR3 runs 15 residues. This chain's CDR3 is CASSYYRGGGEKLFF. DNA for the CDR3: TGTGCCAGCAGTTATTATCGGGGGGGTGGCGAAAAACTGTTTTTT.

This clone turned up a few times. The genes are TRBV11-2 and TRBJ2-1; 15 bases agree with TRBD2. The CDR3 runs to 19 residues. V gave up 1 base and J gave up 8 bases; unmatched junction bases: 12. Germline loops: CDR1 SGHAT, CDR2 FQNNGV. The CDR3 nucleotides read TGTGCCAGCAGCTTAGGCAGGACTAGCGGGGGGGTAGGAGTCGATGAGCAGTTCTTC. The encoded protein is CASSLGRTSGGVGVDEQFF.

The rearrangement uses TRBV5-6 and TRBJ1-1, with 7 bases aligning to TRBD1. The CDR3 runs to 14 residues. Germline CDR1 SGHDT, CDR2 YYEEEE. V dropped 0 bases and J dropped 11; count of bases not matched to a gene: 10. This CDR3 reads CASSLEWGRGEAFF. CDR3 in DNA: TGTGCCAGCAGCTTGGAATGGGGCAGGGGGGAGGCTTTCTTT.

CDR3 in amino acids: CASSQGTGSSPLHF. DNA for the CDR3: TGTGCCAGCAGCCAAGGGACAGGGAGTTCACCCCTCCACTTT. The rearrangement uses TRBV3-1 (or the pseudogene TRBV3-2) and TRBJ1-6, with 8 positions matching TRBD1. Germline CDR1 is LGHDT and CDR2 is YNNKEL (reference sequence). The CDR3 spans 14 residues. V shed 1 base, J shed 9 bases, and the junction held 2 bases outside the gene matches.

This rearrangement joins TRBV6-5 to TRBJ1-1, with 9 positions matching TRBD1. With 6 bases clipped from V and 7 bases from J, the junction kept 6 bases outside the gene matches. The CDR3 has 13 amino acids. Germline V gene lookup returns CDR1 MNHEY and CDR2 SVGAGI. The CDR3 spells CASSRTGGVEAFF. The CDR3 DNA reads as TGTGCCAGCAGCCGAACAGGGGGCGTTGAAGCTTTCTTT.

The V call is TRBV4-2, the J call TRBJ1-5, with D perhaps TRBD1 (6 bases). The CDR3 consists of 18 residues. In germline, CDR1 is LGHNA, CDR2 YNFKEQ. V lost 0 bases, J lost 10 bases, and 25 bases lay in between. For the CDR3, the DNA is TGTGCCAGCAGCCAAGATCTAGGGGGAGAGATTATTGGTCCACCCCAGCATTTT. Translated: CASSQDLGGEIIGPPQHF.